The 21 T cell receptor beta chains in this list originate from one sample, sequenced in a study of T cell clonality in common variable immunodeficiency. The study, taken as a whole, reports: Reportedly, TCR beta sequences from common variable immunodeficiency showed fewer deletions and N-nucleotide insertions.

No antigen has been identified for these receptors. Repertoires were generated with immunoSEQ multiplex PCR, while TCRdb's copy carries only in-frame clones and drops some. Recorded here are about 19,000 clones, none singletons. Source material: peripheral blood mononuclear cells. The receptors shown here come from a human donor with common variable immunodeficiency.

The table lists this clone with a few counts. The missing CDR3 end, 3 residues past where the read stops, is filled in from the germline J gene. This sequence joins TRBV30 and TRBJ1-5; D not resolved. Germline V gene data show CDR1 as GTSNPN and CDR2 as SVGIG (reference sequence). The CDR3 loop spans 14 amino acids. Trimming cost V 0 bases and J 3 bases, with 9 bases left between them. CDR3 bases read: TGTGCCTGGAGTGTACAACACCTCAATCAGCCC. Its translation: CAWSVQHLNQP. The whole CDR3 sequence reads CAWSVQHLNQPQHF.

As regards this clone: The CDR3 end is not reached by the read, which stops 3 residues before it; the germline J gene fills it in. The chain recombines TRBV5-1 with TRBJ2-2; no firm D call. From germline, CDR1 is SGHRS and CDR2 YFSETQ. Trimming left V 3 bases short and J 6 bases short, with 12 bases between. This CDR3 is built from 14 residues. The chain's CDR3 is CASSWVGLAGELFF. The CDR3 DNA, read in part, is TGCGCCAGCAGCTGGGTGGGCCTCGCCGGGGAG.

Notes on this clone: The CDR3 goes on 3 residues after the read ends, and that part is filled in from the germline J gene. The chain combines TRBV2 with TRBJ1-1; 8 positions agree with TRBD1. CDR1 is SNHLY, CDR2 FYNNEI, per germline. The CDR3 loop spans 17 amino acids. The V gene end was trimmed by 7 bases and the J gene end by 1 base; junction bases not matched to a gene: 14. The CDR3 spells CASTTQGGNWGNTEAFF. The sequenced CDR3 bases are TGTGCCAGCACCACACAGGGGGGGAATTGGGGGAACACTGAA.

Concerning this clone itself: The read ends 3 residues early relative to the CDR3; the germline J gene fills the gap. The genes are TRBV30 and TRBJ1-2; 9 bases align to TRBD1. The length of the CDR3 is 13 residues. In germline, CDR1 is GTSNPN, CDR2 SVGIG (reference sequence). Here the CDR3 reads CAWSSRTGDGYTF. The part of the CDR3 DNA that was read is TGTGCCTGGAGTAGCCGGACAGGGGACGGC.

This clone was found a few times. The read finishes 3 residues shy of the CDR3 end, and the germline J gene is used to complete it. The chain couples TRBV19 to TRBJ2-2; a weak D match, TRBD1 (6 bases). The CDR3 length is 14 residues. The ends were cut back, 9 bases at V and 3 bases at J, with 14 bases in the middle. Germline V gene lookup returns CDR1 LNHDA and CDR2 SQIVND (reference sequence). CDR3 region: CASAPGVYTGELFF. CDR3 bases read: TGTGCCAGCGCCCCAGGGGTGTACACCGGGGAG.

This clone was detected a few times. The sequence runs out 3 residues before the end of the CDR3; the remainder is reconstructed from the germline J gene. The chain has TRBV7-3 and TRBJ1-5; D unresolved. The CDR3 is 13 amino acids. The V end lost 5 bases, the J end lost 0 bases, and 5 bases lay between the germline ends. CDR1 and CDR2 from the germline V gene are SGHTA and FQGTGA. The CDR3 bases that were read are TGTGCCAGCAGCACCTATAGCAATCAGCCC. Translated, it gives CASSTYSNQP. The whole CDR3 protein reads CASSTYSNQPQHF. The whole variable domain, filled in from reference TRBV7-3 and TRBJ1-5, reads GAGVSQTPSNKVTEKGKYVELRCDPISGHTALYWYRQSLGQGPEFLIYFQGTGAADDSGLPNDRFFAVRPEGSVSTLKIQRTERGDSAVYLCASSTYSNQPQHFGDGTRLSIL.

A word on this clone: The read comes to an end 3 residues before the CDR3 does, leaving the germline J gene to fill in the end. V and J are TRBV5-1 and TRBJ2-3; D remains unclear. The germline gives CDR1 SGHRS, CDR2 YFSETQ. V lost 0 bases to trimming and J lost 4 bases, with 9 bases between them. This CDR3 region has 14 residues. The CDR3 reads CASSLGGSPDTQYF. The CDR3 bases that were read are TGCGCCAGCAGCTTGGGAGGTAGCCCAGATACG.

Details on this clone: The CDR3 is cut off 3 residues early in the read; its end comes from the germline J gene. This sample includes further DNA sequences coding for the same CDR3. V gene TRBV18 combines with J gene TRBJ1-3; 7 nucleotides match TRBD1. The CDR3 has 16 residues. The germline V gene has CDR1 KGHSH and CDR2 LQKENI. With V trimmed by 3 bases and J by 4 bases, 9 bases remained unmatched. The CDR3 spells CASSPTTGNKGNTIYF. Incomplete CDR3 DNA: TGTGCCAGCTCACCGACGACAGGGAATAAGGGAAACACC.

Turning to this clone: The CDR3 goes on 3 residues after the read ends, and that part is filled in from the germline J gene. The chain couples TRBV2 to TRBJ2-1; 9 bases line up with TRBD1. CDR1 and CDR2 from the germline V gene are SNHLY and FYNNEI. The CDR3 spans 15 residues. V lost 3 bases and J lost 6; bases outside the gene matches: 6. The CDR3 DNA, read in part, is TGTGCCAGCAGTGAGAGACAGGGGGGGGGCAATGAG. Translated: CASSERQGGGNE. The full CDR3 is CASSERQGGGNEQFF.

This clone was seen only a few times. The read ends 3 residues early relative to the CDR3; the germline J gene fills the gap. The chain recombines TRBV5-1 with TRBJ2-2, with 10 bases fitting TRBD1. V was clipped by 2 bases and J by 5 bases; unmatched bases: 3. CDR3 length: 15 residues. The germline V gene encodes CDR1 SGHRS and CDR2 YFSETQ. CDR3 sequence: CASSFRDRGTGELFF. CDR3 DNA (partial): TGCGCCAGCAGCTTCCGGGACAGGGGTACCGGGGAG.

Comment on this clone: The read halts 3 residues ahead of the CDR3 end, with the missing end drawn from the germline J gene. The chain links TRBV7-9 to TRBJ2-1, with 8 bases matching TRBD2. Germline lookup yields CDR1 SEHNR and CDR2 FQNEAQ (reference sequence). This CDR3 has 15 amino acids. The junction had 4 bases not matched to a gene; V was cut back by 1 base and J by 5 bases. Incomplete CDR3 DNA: TGTGCCAGCAGCTTAGTTTCGCGGGGGGACAATGAG. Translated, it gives CASSLVSRGDNE. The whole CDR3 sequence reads CASSLVSRGDNEQFF.

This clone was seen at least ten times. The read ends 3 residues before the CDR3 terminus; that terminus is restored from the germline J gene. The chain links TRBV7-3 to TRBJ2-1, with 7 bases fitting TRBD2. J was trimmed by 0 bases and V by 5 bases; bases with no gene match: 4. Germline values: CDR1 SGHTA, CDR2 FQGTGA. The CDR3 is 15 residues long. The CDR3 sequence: CASSAGGSSYNEQFF. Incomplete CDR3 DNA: TGTGCCAGCAGCGCCGGCGGGAGCTCCTACAATGAG.

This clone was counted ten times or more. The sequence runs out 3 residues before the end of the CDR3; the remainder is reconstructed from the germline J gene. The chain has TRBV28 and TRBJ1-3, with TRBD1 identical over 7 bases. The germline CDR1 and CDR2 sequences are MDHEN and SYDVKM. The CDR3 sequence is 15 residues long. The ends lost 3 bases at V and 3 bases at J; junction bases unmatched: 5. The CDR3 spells CASSLGDRVGNTIYF. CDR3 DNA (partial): TGTGCCAGCAGTTTGGGTGACAGGGTTGGAAACACC. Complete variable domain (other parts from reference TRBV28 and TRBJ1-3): DVKVTQSSRYLVKRTGEKVFLECVQDMDHENMFWYRQDPGLGLRLIYFSYDVKMKEKGDIPEGYSVSREKKERFSLILESASTNQTSMYLCASSLGDRVGNTIYFGEGSWLTVV.

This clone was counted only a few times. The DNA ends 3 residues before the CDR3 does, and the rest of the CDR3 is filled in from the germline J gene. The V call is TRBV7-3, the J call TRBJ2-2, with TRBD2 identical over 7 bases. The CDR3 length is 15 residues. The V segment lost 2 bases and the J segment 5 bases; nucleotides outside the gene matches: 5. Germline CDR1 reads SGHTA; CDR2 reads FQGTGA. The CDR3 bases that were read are TGTGCCAGCAGCTTAGCGGGAGCGCGGACCGGGGAG. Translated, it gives CASSLAGARTGE. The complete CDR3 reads CASSLAGARTGELFF. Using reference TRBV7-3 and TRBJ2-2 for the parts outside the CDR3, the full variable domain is GAGVSQTPSNKVTEKGKYVELRCDPISGHTALYWYRQSLGQGPEFLIYFQGTGAADDSGLPNDRFFAVRPEGSVSTLKIQRTERGDSAVYLCASSLAGARTGELFFGEGSRLTVL.

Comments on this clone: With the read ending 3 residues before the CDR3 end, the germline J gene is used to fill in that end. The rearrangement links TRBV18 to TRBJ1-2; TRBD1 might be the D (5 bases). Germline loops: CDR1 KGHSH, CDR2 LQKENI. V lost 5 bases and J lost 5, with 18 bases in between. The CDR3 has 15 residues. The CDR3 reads CASSTSESRVYGYTF. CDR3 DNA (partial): TGTGCCAGCTCAACGTCGGAAAGCAGGGTGTATGGC.

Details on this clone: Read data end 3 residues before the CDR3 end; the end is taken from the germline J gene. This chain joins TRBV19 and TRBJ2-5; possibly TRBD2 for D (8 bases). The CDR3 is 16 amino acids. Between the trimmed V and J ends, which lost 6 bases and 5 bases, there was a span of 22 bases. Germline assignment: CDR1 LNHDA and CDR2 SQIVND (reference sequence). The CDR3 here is CASRPGTDSGAETQYF. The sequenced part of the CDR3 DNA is TGTGCCAGTAGGCCCGGGACAGATAGCGGGGCGGAGACC.

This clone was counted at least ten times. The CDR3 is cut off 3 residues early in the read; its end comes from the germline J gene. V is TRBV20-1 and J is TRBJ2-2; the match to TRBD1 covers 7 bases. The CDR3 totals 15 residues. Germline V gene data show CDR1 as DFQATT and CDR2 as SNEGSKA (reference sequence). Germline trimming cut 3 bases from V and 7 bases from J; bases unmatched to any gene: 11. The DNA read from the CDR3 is TGCAGTGCTAGGGATATGACAGGGTTCGACGGGGAG. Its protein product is CSARDMTGFDGE. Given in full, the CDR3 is CSARDMTGFDGELFF.

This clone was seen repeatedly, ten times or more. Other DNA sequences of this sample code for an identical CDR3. The covered CDR3 bases are TGTGCCAGTAGTATCGCCAGGGGAGAGACC. Protein: CASSIARGET. The full CDR3 reads CASSIARGETQYF. The V gene is TRBV19, the J gene TRBJ2-5; a weak D match, TRBD1 (6 bases). The CDR3 extends 3 residues past the end of the read, so its final part is completed from the germline J gene. The V gene's germline CDR1 is LNHDA and CDR2 SQIVND (reference sequence). The CDR3 is 13 amino acids. V lost 3 bases and J 4 bases, leaving 9 bases between the germline ends.

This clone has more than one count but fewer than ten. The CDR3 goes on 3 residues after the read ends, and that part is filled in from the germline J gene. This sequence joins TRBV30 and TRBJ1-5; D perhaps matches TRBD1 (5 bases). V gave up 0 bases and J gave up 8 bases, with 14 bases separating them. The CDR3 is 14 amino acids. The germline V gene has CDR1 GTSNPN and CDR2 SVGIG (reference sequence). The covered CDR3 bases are TGTGCCTGGAGTGTACAGGCTTACCACAAGCCC. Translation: CAWSVQAYHKP. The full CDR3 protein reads CAWSVQAYHKPQHF.

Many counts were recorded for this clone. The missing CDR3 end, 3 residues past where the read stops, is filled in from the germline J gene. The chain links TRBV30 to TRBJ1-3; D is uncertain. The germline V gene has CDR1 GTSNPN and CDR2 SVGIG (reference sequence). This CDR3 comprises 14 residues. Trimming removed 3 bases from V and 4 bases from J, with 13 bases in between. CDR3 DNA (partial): TGTGCCTGGAGCGCCCCCGGGGTAGGAAACACC. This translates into CAWSAPGVGNT. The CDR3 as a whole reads CAWSAPGVGNTIYF.

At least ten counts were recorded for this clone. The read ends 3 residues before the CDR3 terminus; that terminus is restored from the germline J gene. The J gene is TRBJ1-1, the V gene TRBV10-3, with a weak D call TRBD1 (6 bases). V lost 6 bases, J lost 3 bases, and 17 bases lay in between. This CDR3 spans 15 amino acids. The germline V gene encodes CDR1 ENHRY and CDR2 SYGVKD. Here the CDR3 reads CAISRGQRADTEAFF. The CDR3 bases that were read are TGTGCCATCAGCCGAGGACAGAGGGCGGACACTGAA.